Listed below are T cell receptor beta chains from one sample, sequenced in a study of blood T cell repertoires in COVID-19. Measured with immunoSEQ multiplex PCR; TCRdb has only the in-frame clones, and not every one. The repertoire holds about 68,000 clones, with about 86% as singletons. The sample consisted of peripheral blood. Receptors were obtained from a man aged 50 or older with acute or convalescent COVID-19. The CDR3 runs from the conserved cysteine through the conserved F or W. The D gene is left open where the match is weak. Size tells how often a clone was seen (once, few, many) or the class of an expanded clone, and some rows leave it out.

>.|TRBJ2-7|.|TRBV7-9|14
TGTGCCAGCAGCCCTAAACGCGACTCCTACGAGCAGTACTTC
CASSPKRDSYEQYF
>.|TRBJ2-4|.|TRBV19|15
TGTGCCAGTAGTCCAGGAGGGGCACTCTATAACATTCAGTACTTC
CASSPGGALYNIQYF
>TRBD1|TRBJ2-3|.|TRBV5-1|16
TGCGCCAGCAGCTTAACAGGGGGCGTCGGCACAGATACGCAGTATTTT
CASSLTGGVGTDTQYF
>.|TRBJ1-1|.|TRBV7-2|14
TGTGCCAGCAGCCCTCGGAGGGTGAACACTGAAGCTTTCTTT
CASSPRRVNTEAFF
>TRBD1|TRBJ1-2|.|TRBV7-9|15
TGTGCCAGCAGCCTGGCTACGACAGGGGGGCGTGGCTACACCTTC
CASSLATTGGRGYTF
>TRBD2|TRBJ2-7|.|TRBV27|16
TGTGCCAGCAGATTTGGGACTAGCGGGAAGCTCCACGAGCAGTACTTC
CASRFGTSGKLHEQYF
>TRBD2|TRBJ2-3|.|TRBV24-1|15
TGTGCCACCAGTGATGAGCGGGGCCGCACAGATACGCAGTATTTT
CATSDERGRTDTQYF
>.|TRBJ1-4|.|TRBV5-1|14
TGCGCCAGCAGCTTTGCAGGGAACGCGCAGAAACTGTTTTTT
CASSFAGNAQKLFF
>.|TRBJ1-4|.|TRBV28|15
TGTGCCAGCAGCCCTTCGGGGGGCCTTAATGAAAAACTGTTTTTT
CASSPSGGLNEKLFF
>TRBD2|TRBJ2-7|few|TRBV7-3|16
TGTGCCAGCAGCTTAGAAGGTGCTAGCGGCTCCTACGAGCAGTACTTC
CASSLEGASGSYEQYF
>.|TRBJ2-7|few|TRBV27|13
TGTGCCAGCAGTTCGACAGCCATAGTCGAGCAGTACTTC
CASSSTAIVEQYF
>.|TRBJ2-6|.|TRBV2|14
TGTGCCAGATCACTCAGGGCTGGGGCCAACGTCCTGACTTTC
CARSLRAGANVLTF
>TRBD1|TRBJ2-1|.|TRBV9|15
TGTGCCAGCAGCGTACGACAGGGGGTTCTCAATGAGCAGTTCTTC
CASSVRQGVLNEQFF
>.|TRBJ1-2|.|TRBV19|16
TGTGCCAGTACCTTAGGTCTCGGACAGAGTATCTATGGCTACACCTTC
CASTLGLGQSIYGYTF
>TRBD1|TRBJ1-6|.|TRBV12-5|14
TGTGCTAGTGGCCCCACAGGGGTTAATTCACCCCTCCACTTT
CASGPTGVNSPLHF
>.|TRBJ2-1|.|TRBV11-2|18
TGTGCCAGCAGCATGGGTTGGGGTAGGACATTTCCCTACAATGAGCAGTTCTTC
CASSMGWGRTFPYNEQFF
>.|TRBJ1-6|.|TRBV7-9|12
TGTGCCAGCAGCTCGGGAGCTTCACCCCTCCACTTT
CASSSGASPLHF
>TRBD1|TRBJ1-5|.|TRBV19|16
TGTGCCAGTACCCCGGACAGGGGAATAATCAATCAGCCCCAGCATTTT
CASTPDRGIINQPQHF
>TRBD2|TRBJ2-7|.|TRBV5-1|16
TGCGCCAGCAGCTTGGGCGGACTAGCGGGCTCCTACGAGCAGTACTTC
CASSLGGLAGSYEQYF
>.|TRBJ1-3|once|TRBV18|17
TGTGCCAGCTCACCATCATCAGGTCCCCTCTCTGGAAACACCATATATTTT
CASSPSSGPLSGNTIYF
>.|TRBJ2-2|.|TRBV30|14
TGTGCCTGGAGTCAACAGGGCTACACCGGGGAGCTGTTTTTT
CAWSQQGYTGELFF
>.|TRBJ1-5|once|TRBV9|15
TGTGCCAGCAGCGTAGGCGGATCAGGCAATCAGCCCCAGCATTTT
CASSVGGSGNQPQHF
>.|TRBJ1-2|.|TRBV28|13
TGTGCCAGCAGCTACCAGGGTAGTGGGGGCTACACCTTC
CASSYQGSGGYTF
>.|TRBJ1-4|.|TRBV25-1|11
TGTGCCAGCAGTGAATCGGGAAAACTGTTTTTT
CASSESGKLFF
>TRBD1|TRBJ2-5|.|TRBV28|17
TGTGCCAGCAGTGTCTGGACCGGGACAGGGGGAGAGGAGACCCAGTACTTC
CASSVWTGTGGEETQYF
>.|TRBJ2-2|.|TRBV7-3|14
TGTGCCAGCAGCGCCAGCCAGGGCGCCGGGGAGCTGTTTTTT
CASSASQGAGELFF
>.|TRBJ2-2|.|TRBV3-1/TRBV3-2|14
TGTGCCAGCAGCCAAGACCGAGAGACCGGGGAGCTGTTTTTT
CASSQDRETGELFF
>.|TRBJ1-2|.|TRBV2|13
TGTGCCAGCAGTGAAATCACCCGCGGAGGCTACACCTTC
CASSEITRGGYTF
>TRBD1|TRBJ1-4|once|TRBV30|15
TGTGCCTGGAGTAAGTCCGGGACAGGGTATCAAAAACTGTTTTTT
CAWSKSGTGYQKLFF
>.|TRBJ2-6|.|TRBV7-2|15
TGTGCCAGCAGCTTTCCCCTCTCTGGGGCCAACGTCCTGACTTTC
CASSFPLSGANVLTF
>.|TRBJ1-6|few|TRBV27|15
TGTGCCAGCAGTTTAAGGCAGGCCTATAATTCACCCCTCCACTTT
CASSLRQAYNSPLHF
>TRBD1|TRBJ1-4|.|TRBV27|12
TGTGCCAGCAGTCCCGACAGGGCAAAACTGTTTTTT
CASSPDRAKLFF
>TRBD1|TRBJ2-7|.|TRBV10-3|16
TGTGCCATCAGTGGGCGACAGGGGGCGGTGACCTACGAGCAGTACTTC
CAISGRQGAVTYEQYF
>TRBD2|TRBJ2-5|.|TRBV10-1|14
TGCGCCAGCAGTGTGGGGACTAGCGTGAAGACCCAGTACTTC
CASSVGTSVKTQYF
>.|TRBJ1-1|.|TRBV5-4|14
TGTGCCAGCAGCTTTCGGGGACAGAACACTGAAGCTTTCTTT
CASSFRGQNTEAFF
>.|TRBJ1-6|.|TRBV5-4|18
TGTGCCAGCAGCTTGGTCAGCTGGGGGGAGTCCTATAATTCACCCCTCCACTTT
CASSLVSWGESYNSPLHF
>.|TRBJ2-1|.|TRBV9|14
TGTGCCAGCAGCCCCCGCGCTCTAGGCTATGAGCAGTTCTTC
CASSPRALGYEQFF
>.|TRBJ2-7|once|TRBV30|14
TGTGCCTGGAGTGTAAGTGACACCCACTACGAGCAGTACTTC
CAWSVSDTHYEQYF
>TRBD1|TRBJ2-5|.|TRBV6-2/TRBV6-3|14
TGTGCCAGCAGTCCGGACAGGCCCCCGGAGACCCAGTACTTC
CASSPDRPPETQYF
>.|TRBJ2-7|few|TRBV28|11
TGTGCCAGCAGTTTTTCGGACGAGCAGTACTTC
CASSFSDEQYF
>.|TRBJ2-6|.|TRBV24-1|13
TGTGCCACCAGTTTATCTGGGGCCAACGTCCTGACTTTC
CATSLSGANVLTF
>.|TRBJ1-1|once|TRBV7-3|13
TGTGCCAGCAGCTTAACGAGGAACACTGAAGCTTTCTTT
CASSLTRNTEAFF
>TRBD1|TRBJ1-6|.|TRBV27|16
TGTGCCAGCAGTTCGCGAGGACAGGGGAGTGGTTCACCCCTCCACTTT
CASSSRGQGSGSPLHF
>.|TRBJ2-2|.|TRBV7-9|12
TGTGCCAGCAGCTTGCGGATCGGGGAGCTGTTTTTT
CASSLRIGELFF
>.|TRBJ2-1|.|TRBV30|12
TGTGCCTGGAGTGTACGAGGGAATGAGCAGTTCTTC
CAWSVRGNEQFF
>TRBD1|TRBJ2-2|.|TRBV7-3|15
TGTGCCAGCAGTCGGGACAGGGATAGCCTTGGGGAGCTGTTTTTT
CASSRDRDSLGELFF
>.|TRBJ1-4|.|TRBV9|15
TGTGCCAGCAGCGTCGCGGGGGGGGCTAATGAAAAACTGTTTTTT
CASSVAGGANEKLFF
>TRBD1|TRBJ2-7|.|TRBV3-1/TRBV3-2|13
TGTGCCAGCAGCCAAGCGACAGGGTACGAGCAGTACTTC
CASSQATGYEQYF
>TRBD1|TRBJ2-6|.|TRBV5-1|17
TGCGCCAGCAGTACTTGGGACAGGGGTTCTGGGGCCAACGTCCTGACTTTC
CASSTWDRGSGANVLTF
>.|TRBJ2-1|few|TRBV10-3|12
TGTGCCATCAGTGACTCGCGCTCCGCGGAGTTCTTC
CAISDSRSAEFF
>TRBD2|TRBJ2-5|once|TRBV7-2|16
TGTGCCAGCAGCAGACGGACTAGCGGGAGTAAAGAGACCCAGTACTTC
CASSRRTSGSKETQYF
>TRBD1|TRBJ1-6|.|TRBV27|15
TGTGCCAGCAGTTCCACCACAGGGGCAAGTTCACCCCTCCACTTT
CASSSTTGASSPLHF
>.|TRBJ1-1|.|TRBV27|13
TGTGCCAGCAAACTAGGGGGGGGAACTGAAGCTTTCTTT
CASKLGGGTEAFF
>TRBD1|TRBJ1-2|.|TRBV5-1|17
TGCGCCAGCAGCTTGGCCTCCCCCGCAGGGGGCGAGTATGGCTACACCTTC
CASSLASPAGGEYGYTF
>.|TRBJ2-7|.|TRBV6-5|15
TGTGCCAGCAGTTACTCGTCAGGGAACGACTACGAGCAGTACTTC
CASSYSSGNDYEQYF
>.|TRBJ2-1|.|TRBV5-5|13
TGTGCCAGCAGCCCCCAGGCTCACAATGAGCAGTTCTTC
CASSPQAHNEQFF
>TRBD1|TRBJ1-6|.|TRBV2|14
TGTGCCAGCGGCCCGGACAGGGGAAATTCACCCCTCCACTTT
CASGPDRGNSPLHF